This TCR beta chain was retrieved from a study of early T cells in non-severe SARS-CoV-2 infection. The wider study: Bulk RNA from unsorted whole blood was sequenced; chains were unpaired.

Study outcomes and limitations: CD4 and private specificities were missed by VDJdb matching, which favored anti-spike CD8 responses.

This clonotype has at least ten counts. Its specificity is unknown. CDR3 length equals 16 residues. Unmatched junction bases numbered 6, after V lost 0 bases and J lost 7 bases. Germline assignment: CDR1 SGHRS and CDR2 YFSETQ. The protocol attached unique molecular identifiers to individual cDNA molecules. TCRdb reanalysed the 5' RACE reads using MiXCR and keeps one entry per CDR3 protein. Altogether around 49,000 distinct CDR3 sequences are present, more than 9% being singletons, with the ten largest covering roughly 22%. The sequence derives from an adult who was a healthcare worker with PCR-confirmed SARS-CoV-2 infection or an uninfected control (not recorded which). The chain recombines TRBV5-1 with TRBJ2-1; TRBD1 aligns across 11 bases. The sequenced sample consisted of whole blood. This CDR3 reads CASSLASGTGGNEQFF. As DNA, the CDR3 is TGCGCCAGCAGCTTGGCCTCCGGGACAGGGGGGAATGAGCAGTTCTTC. The complete variable domain, with remaining parts taken from reference TRBV5-1 and TRBJ2-1, reads KAGVTQTPRYLIKTRGQQVTLSCSPISGHRSVSWYQQTPGQGLQFLFEYFSETQRNKGNFPGRFSGRQFSNSRSEMNVSTLELGDSALYLCASSLASGTGGNEQFFGPGTRLTVL.